The 10 T cell receptor beta chains below were found in one sample sequenced in a study of OX40 agonist ivuxolimab in advanced cancers. Clones were sequenced by immunoSEQ multiplex PCR, and TCRdb holds only the in-frame ones, with some missing. The repertoire holds under 20,000 clones, with approximately 87% as singletons. The sample was CD4+ or CD8+ T cells sorted from blood, taken in a trial of the OX40 agonist ivuxolimab. The source of these receptors is an adult with an advanced solid tumor such as melanoma, head and neck, liver or kidney cancer.

The CDR3 reads CASSLGVYQPQHF. As DNA, the CDR3 is TGTGCCAGCAGCTTAGGAGTCTATCAGCCCCAGCATTTT. The gene calls are TRBV11-2 and TRBJ1-5; D ambiguous. The germline V gene has CDR1 SGHAT and CDR2 FQNNGV. The CDR3 covers 13 residues. Trimming shortened V by 1 base and J by 5 bases, and 6 bases separated the two germline ends.

The chain recombines TRBV2 with TRBJ1-2, with D possibly matching TRBD1 (5 bases). Between the trimmed V and J ends, which lost 7 bases and 7 bases, there was a span of 10 bases. The CDR3 is 11 amino acids. Per the germline V gene, CDR1 is SNHLY and CDR2 is FYNNEI. The CDR3 protein is CASTREGGYTF. DNA of the CDR3: TGTGCCAGCACCAGGGAGGGTGGCTACACCTTC.

The chain joins TRBV10-3 to TRBJ2-3, with D uncertain. Germline V gene data show CDR1 as ENHRY and CDR2 as SYGVKD. This CDR3 spans 15 amino acids. V was shortened by 0 bases and J by 2 bases, with 9 bases between the two germline ends. The DNA for the CDR3 is TGTGCCATCAGTGAGTCAAGGACGGCCACAGATACGCAGTATTTT. This encodes CAISESRTATDTQYF.

In its sample, this clone was seen once. The chain has TRBV29-1 and TRBJ2-7; 11 nucleotides line up with TRBD1. Germline V gives CDR1 SQVTM, CDR2 ANQGSEA. V lost 6 bases to trimming and J lost 2 bases; unmatched junction nucleotides: 6. There are 14 residues in the CDR3. CDR3 DNA: TGCAGCGTAGCACCGGGACAGGGGGCCTACGAGCAGTACTTC. Amino acids: CSVAPGQGAYEQYF.

The CDR3 coding sequence is TGTGCCAGCAGTGAACGGAAGAACAATGAGCAGTTCTTC. Its translation: CASSERKNNEQFF. The V call is TRBV6-1, the J call TRBJ2-1; D not resolved. Germline assignment: CDR1 MNHNS and CDR2 SASEGT. V was clipped by 2 bases and J by 5 bases, with 7 bases between them. The CDR3 spans 13 residues.

This clone was counted a few times. This CDR3 reads CASSQDLLDDNEQFF. CDR3 DNA sequence: TGTGCCAGCAGCCAAGATTTACTAGATGACAATGAGCAGTTCTTC. The chain couples TRBV4-2 to TRBJ2-1; D might be TRBD2 (5 bases). The CDR3 consists of 15 residues. V shed 0 bases and J shed 5 bases, with 11 bases lying between them. The germline V gene encodes CDR1 LGHNA and CDR2 YNFKEQ.

The chain couples TRBV7-6 to TRBJ2-2; possibly TRBD1 for D (6 bases). Trimming cost V 5 bases and J 4 bases, with 11 bases left between them. Germline CDR1 and CDR2: SGHVS and FNYEAQ. The CDR3 is 14 amino acids. The CDR3 DNA reads as TGTGCCAGCAGCCGTGGACAGTTCACCGGGGAGCTGTTTTTT. Translation: CASSRGQFTGELFF. Combining the CDR3 with reference TRBV7-6 and TRBJ2-2 gives the whole variable domain GAGVSQSPRYKVTKRGQDVALRCDPISGHVSLYWYRQALGQGPEFLTYFNYEAQQDKSGLPNDRFSAERPEGSISTLTIQRTEQRDSAMYRCASSRGQFTGELFFGEGSRLTVL.

The genes are TRBV7-8 and TRBJ2-7, with D perhaps TRBD1 (6 bases). CDR1 and CDR2 from the germline V gene are SGHVS and FQNEAQ. The CDR3 contains 17 residues. V was clipped by 1 base and J by 6 bases, with 22 bases between them. CDR3 sequence reads: CASSLGYRRRGKSEQYF. The CDR3, as DNA: TGTGCCAGCAGCTTAGGTTATCGACGCAGGGGTAAGAGCGAGCAGTACTTC.

J is TRBJ2-3 and V is TRBV18; 7 bases agree with TRBD1. Germline CDR1 and CDR2: KGHSH and LQKENI. With V trimmed by 5 bases and J by 5 bases, 4 bases remained unmatched. The CDR3 runs to 13 residues. In DNA form, the CDR3 reads TGTGCCAGCTCATTGACAGGGATAGATACGCAGTATTTT. Encoded protein: CASSLTGIDTQYF.

Here the CDR3 reads CASSDGEETQYF. CDR3 nucleotides: TGTGCCTCCTCGGACGGGGAGGAGACCCAGTACTTC. This chain uses TRBV19 with TRBJ2-5; D possibly corresponds to TRBD2 (5 bases). Germline lookup yields CDR1 LNHDA and CDR2 SQIVND (reference sequence). The CDR3 loop spans 12 amino acids. V was cut by 11 bases and J by 5 bases, with 15 bases left in between.